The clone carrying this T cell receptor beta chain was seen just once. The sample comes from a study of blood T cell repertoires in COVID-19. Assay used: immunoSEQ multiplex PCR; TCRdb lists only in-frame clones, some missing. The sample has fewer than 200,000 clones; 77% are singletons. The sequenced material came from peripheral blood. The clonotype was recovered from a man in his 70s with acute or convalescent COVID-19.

The CDR3 DNA reads as TGTGCCAGCAGCTTAAGCCCCGGACAGGACCAAGAGACCCAGTACTTC. Its translation: CASSLSPGQDQETQYF. The J gene is TRBJ2-5, the V gene TRBV7-3, with 7 bases aligning to TRBD1. The CDR3 loop spans 16 amino acids. Trimming cost V 1 base and J 0 bases; bases outside gene matches: 5. Per the germline V gene, CDR1 is SGHTA and CDR2 is FQGTGA.